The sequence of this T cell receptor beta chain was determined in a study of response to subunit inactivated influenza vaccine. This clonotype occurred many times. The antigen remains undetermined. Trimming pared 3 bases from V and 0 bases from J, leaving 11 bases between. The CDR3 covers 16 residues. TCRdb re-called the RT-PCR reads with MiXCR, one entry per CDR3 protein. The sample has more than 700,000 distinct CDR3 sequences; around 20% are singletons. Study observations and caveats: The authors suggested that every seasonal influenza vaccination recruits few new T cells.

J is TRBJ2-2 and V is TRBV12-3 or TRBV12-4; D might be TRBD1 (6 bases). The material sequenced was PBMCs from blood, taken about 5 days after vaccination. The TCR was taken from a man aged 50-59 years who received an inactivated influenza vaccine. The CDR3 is CASSFSTGTNTGELFF. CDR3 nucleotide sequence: TGTGCCAGCAGTTTCTCGACAGGAACGAACACCGGGGAGCTGTTTTTT.